This TCR beta chain was retrieved from a study of blood T cell repertoires in COVID-19. Study information: The United States, Italy and Spain were the sources of the acute and convalescent COVID-19 samples.

Original processing notes: Reference gene primer amplification gave estimated nucleated cell counts. Assay: immunoSEQ multiplex PCR; the TCRdb copy retains only in-frame clones and omits some. V, J and clone size derive from that table, while D and trimming were established from the DNA sequence. The sample records some 230,000 clones, more than 80% being singletons. From germline, CDR1 is SGHRS and CDR2 YFSETQ. The CDR3 contains 14 residues. With 3 bases clipped from V and 4 bases from J, the junction kept 2 bases outside the gene matches. The chain employs TRBV5-1 and TRBJ1-1, with 11 bases lining up with TRBD1. Specimen: PBMCs or T cells enriched from blood (not recorded which). The sequence was collected from a woman aged 18 to 35 in a cohort exposed to, infected with or recovered from COVID-19 (not recorded which). This chain's CDR3 is CASSWDRGSTEAFF. For the CDR3, the DNA is TGCGCCAGCAGCTGGGACAGGGGGTCCACTGAAGCTTTCTTT.